Here is one TCR beta chain with its context. No antigen is known for it. The entry originates in a study of identical twins. Overall study findings and caveats: There was an excess of low generation probability in the out-of-frame alpha sequences that twins shared.

TCRdb called the 5' RACE reads again in MiXCR, with one record for every CDR3 protein. This sample has 450,000 or so distinct CDR3 sequences, with approximately 15% found just once. This same sample was also part of a study on yellow fever vaccine responses in identical twins.

The sequence came from a woman aged 18-29 years in good health. Sequencing was done on a sample of CD4+ T cells sorted from blood.

The CDR3 coding sequence is TGTGCCAGCAGAGGACCGGGACAGAACACCGGGGAGCTGTTTTTT. It yields the protein CASRGPGQNTGELFF. The chain uses TRBV12-3 or TRBV12-4 and TRBJ2-2; TRBD1 is a possible D gene (6 bases). Trimming pared 6 bases from V and 1 base from J, leaving 12 bases between. CDR3 length: 15 amino acids.